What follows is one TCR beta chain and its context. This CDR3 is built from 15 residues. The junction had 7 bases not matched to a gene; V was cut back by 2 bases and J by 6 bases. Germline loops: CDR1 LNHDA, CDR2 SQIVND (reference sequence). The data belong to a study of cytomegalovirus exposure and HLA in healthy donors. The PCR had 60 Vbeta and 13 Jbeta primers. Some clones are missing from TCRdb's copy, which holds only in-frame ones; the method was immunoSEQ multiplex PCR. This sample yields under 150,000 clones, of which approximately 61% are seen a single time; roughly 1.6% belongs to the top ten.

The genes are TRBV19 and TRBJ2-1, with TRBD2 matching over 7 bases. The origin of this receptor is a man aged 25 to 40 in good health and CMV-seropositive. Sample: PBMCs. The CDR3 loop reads CASSIIGSGPNEQFF. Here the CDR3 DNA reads TGTGCCAGTAGTATAATCGGTAGCGGGCCCAATGAGCAGTTCTTC.